The 32 T cell receptor beta chains reported below all come from one sample, sequenced in a study of Ad26.COV2.S vaccination and SARS-CoV-2 variants. Data came from immunoSEQ multiplex PCR; TCRdb stores just in-frame clones and leaves some out. The sample has hundreds of thousands of clones; 80% to 90% are singletons. Treatment given: roughly 19 received Ad26.COV2.S at low or high dose, single or two shots; about 5 received placebo; per-sample allocation not given. The investigators took samples on day 63 after the first vaccine or placebo injection. Sequencing was performed on peripheral blood, taken in a trial of Ad26.COV2.S vaccine versus placebo. The source of these receptors is a person between 18 and 65 years old who received the Ad26.COV2.S COVID-19 vaccine or a placebo.

This clone has a single count. This chain links TRBV19 with TRBJ2-5; a weak D match, TRBD2 (6 bases). Germline V gene data show CDR1 as LNHDA and CDR2 as SQIVND (reference sequence). This CDR3 is 14 amino acids long. Trimming pared 5 bases from V and 9 bases from J, leaving 19 bases between. The CDR3 region has the DNA TGTGCCAGTAGTGCCGCCGGACATTGGGAGGCCCAGTACTTC. Protein sequence: CASSAAGHWEAQYF.

This chain links TRBV29-1 with TRBJ1-2, with D perhaps TRBD1 (5 bases). The CDR3 length is 13 residues. Looked up from germline, CDR1 is SQVTM and CDR2 is ANQGSEA. Trimming stripped 0 bases from V and 2 bases from J, with 7 bases between. The CDR3 sequence: CSVEDRVNYGYTF. CDR3 DNA: TGCAGCGTTGAAGACAGGGTAAACTATGGCTACACCTTC.

The chain combines TRBV3-1 (or the pseudogene TRBV3-2) with TRBJ1-2; D ambiguous. Germline V gene lookup returns CDR1 LGHDT and CDR2 YNNKEL (reference sequence). Trimming stripped 2 bases from V and 4 bases from J, with 5 bases between. This CDR3 spans 12 amino acids. CDR3 in DNA: TGTGCCAGCAGCCAAAACACCTATGGCTACACCTTC. It is translated as CASSQNTYGYTF.

V gene TRBV24-1 combines with J gene TRBJ2-3, with 9 bases lining up with TRBD1. The CDR3 has 17 residues. J gave up 0 bases and V 2 bases, and 5 bases lay outside the gene matches. The germline gives CDR1 KGHDR, CDR2 SFDVKD. The CDR3 coding sequence is TGTGCCACCAGTGATTCTCCGGGACAGGGTAGCACAGATACGCAGTATTTT. This gives the protein CATSDSPGQGSTDTQYF.

In this sample, this clone turned up once. The chain's CDR3 is CASSLDRGLGGYTF. The CDR3 DNA reads TGTGCCAGCAGCCTCGACAGGGGGCTAGGGGGCTACACCTTC. This chain uses TRBV6-4 with TRBJ1-2; 10 bases fit TRBD1. This CDR3 contains 14 residues. Germline V gene data show CDR1 as MRHNA and CDR2 as SNTAGT. The V gene end was trimmed by 6 bases and the J gene end by 8 bases; junction bases not matched to a gene: 9.

The chain employs TRBV5-8 and TRBJ1-2; D remains unclear. The V gene lost 4 bases and the J gene lost 6 bases, with 13 bases spanning the gap. Germline values: CDR1 SGHTS, CDR2 YDEGEE. CDR3 length: 13 residues. The CDR3, as DNA: TGTGCCAGCAGCCCCCGGGGAACGGATGGCTACACCTTC. Translated, it gives CASSPRGTDGYTF.

The J gene is TRBJ1-2, the V gene TRBV29-1; D is perhaps TRBD1 (5 bases). The CDR3 is made up of 14 amino acids. V lost 3 bases, J lost 2 bases, and 13 bases lay in between. The germline V gene encodes CDR1 SQVTM and CDR2 ANQGSEA. CDR3 DNA: TGCAGCGTTGAGGGGGACGTAGAAAACTATGGCTACACCTTC. This gives the protein CSVEGDVENYGYTF.

The CDR3, as DNA: TGTGCCAGCAGCTTAGAGGGGGGAGTGAACAATGAGCAGTTCTTC. As protein: CASSLEGGVNNEQFF. The rearrangement links TRBV7-2 to TRBJ2-1; D may match TRBD1 or TRBD2 (6 bases each). The CDR3 length is 15 residues. Germline assignment: CDR1 SGHTA and CDR2 FQGNSA. Trimming left V 1 base short and J 5 bases short, with 12 bases between.

The V gene is TRBV5-4, the J gene TRBJ2-1; a possible D gene is TRBD2 (6 bases). The V gene lost 0 bases and the J gene lost 7 bases, with 17 bases spanning the gap. CDR1 and CDR2 (germline): SGHNT, YYREEE (reference sequence). The CDR3 loop spans 16 amino acids. The CDR3 coding sequence is TGTGCCAGCAGCTTGGGAGGTAGCGGCGCGAGGAATGAGCAGTTCTTC. It specifies CASSLGGSGARNEQFF.

The chain links TRBV19 to TRBJ1-4, with D perhaps matching TRBD1 (5 bases). Trimming left V 3 bases short and J 3 bases short, with 8 bases between. Germline V gene lookup returns CDR1 LNHDA and CDR2 SQIVND (reference sequence). The CDR3 has 14 amino acids. The CDR3, as DNA: TGTGCCAGTAGTATGGCAGGGCCTAATGAAAAACTGTTTTTT. It codes for CASSMAGPNEKLFF.

The chain joins TRBV20-1 to TRBJ2-1; 10 bases line up with TRBD1. Per the germline V gene, CDR1 is DFQATT and CDR2 is SNEGSKA (reference sequence). V lost 3 bases and J lost 4; bases outside the gene matches: 9. The CDR3 length is 16 residues. The CDR3 coding sequence is TGCAGTGCTAGTTCTACCGGGACAGGGGTGTACAATGAGCAGTTCTTC. Protein sequence: CSASSTGTGVYNEQFF.

The V and J genes are TRBV5-5 and TRBJ1-2, with D unclear. V was cut by 0 bases and J by 7 bases, with 4 bases left in between. The germline V gene has CDR1 SGHKS and CDR2 YYEKEE (reference sequence). The CDR3 runs to 11 residues. The CDR3 loop reads CASSLGGGYTF. The CDR3 DNA reads as TGTGCCAGCAGCTTGGGGGGTGGCTACACCTTC.

This chain connects TRBV3-1 (or the pseudogene TRBV3-2) to TRBJ2-1; 7 bases line up with TRBD1. This CDR3 has 15 amino acids. CDR1 is LGHDT and CDR2 is YNNKEL in the germline V gene (reference sequence). The trim removed 1 base at V and 5 bases at J, leaving 5 bases unmatched. The CDR3 DNA sequence: TGTGCCAGCAGCCAAGGGGACAGATTGGACAATGAGCAGTTCTTC. The encoded protein is CASSQGDRLDNEQFF.

The chain uses TRBV10-2 and TRBJ2-7, with 7 bases fitting TRBD2. CDR3 length: 15 amino acids. Unmatched junction bases numbered 18, after V lost 11 bases and J lost 5 bases. In germline, CDR1 is WSHSY, CDR2 SAAADI. The CDR3 sequence is CASEGGTTISNEQYF. In DNA form, the CDR3 reads TGCGCCTCCGAAGGCGGGACTACTATTTCGAACGAGCAGTACTTC.

The rearrangement links TRBV7-3 to TRBJ2-1; 7 nucleotides line up with TRBD2. The CDR3 covers 16 residues. V shed 5 bases, J shed 0 bases, and the junction held 7 bases outside the gene matches. The germline V gene has CDR1 SGHTA and CDR2 FQGTGA. The DNA of the CDR3 is TGTGCCAGCAGCCTTAGCGGGTTGAGCTCCTACAATGAGCAGTTCTTC. Residues: CASSLSGLSSYNEQFF.

The chain recombines TRBV25-1 with TRBJ1-3, with D unresolved. Germline V gives CDR1 MGHDK, CDR2 SYGVNS. This CDR3 is built from 12 residues. The V gene lost 4 bases and the J gene lost 5 bases, with 6 bases spanning the gap. The CDR3 region has the DNA TGTGCCAGCAGTGCAGGCCGAAACACCATATATTTT. It yields the protein CASSAGRNTIYF. Full variable domain (rest looked up from reference TRBV25-1 and TRBJ1-3): EADIYQTPRYLVIGTGKKITLECSQTMGHDKMYWYQQDPGMELHLIHYSYGVNSTEKGDLSSESTVSRIRTEHFPLTLESARPSHTSQYLCASSAGRNTIYFGEGSWLTVV.

This chain uses TRBV7-8 with TRBJ2-2, with TRBD1 matching 10 bases. Germline loops: CDR1 SGHVS, CDR2 FQNEAQ. The V gene end was trimmed by 5 bases and the J gene end by 7 bases; junction bases not matched to a gene: 7. The CDR3 totals 15 residues. The CDR3 nucleotides are TGTGCCAGCAGCCTCCGGGACAGGGGCGGCGGGGAGCTGTTTTTT. It is translated as CASSLRDRGGGELFF.

This clone was counted once. This chain uses TRBV7-9 with TRBJ2-2; 7 bases agree with TRBD1. The CDR3 is 16 amino acids. The J segment lost 3 bases and the V segment lost 1 base, leaving 5 bases of the junction unmatched. CDR1 and CDR2 (germline): SEHNR, FQNEAQ (reference sequence). Written as DNA, the CDR3 is TGTGCCAGCAGCTTAGGGGCAGGGGGTGACACCGGGGAGCTGTTTTTT. Encoded protein: CASSLGAGGDTGELFF.

The genes are TRBV29-1 and TRBJ2-3; 8 positions agree with TRBD2. With V trimmed by 4 bases and J by 1 base, 4 bases remained unmatched. The CDR3 consists of 14 residues. Germline V gene lookup returns CDR1 SQVTM and CDR2 ANQGSEA. CDR3 nucleotides: TGCAGCGTTGTGGGCGGGGGGCGCACAGATACGCAGTATTTT. Its protein is CSVVGGGRTDTQYF.

J is TRBJ2-7 and V is TRBV3-1 (or the pseudogene TRBV3-2), with D uncertain. V was trimmed by 6 bases and J by 2 bases, leaving 14 bases between them. Germline V gene sequence: CDR1 LGHDT, CDR2 YNNKEL (reference sequence). The CDR3 consists of 14 residues. This CDR3 reads CASSESPGAYEQYF. The CDR3 DNA is TGTGCCAGCAGTGAGTCCCCAGGAGCCTACGAGCAGTACTTC.

This clone was counted a single time. One junction end does not reproduce the germline sequence, and a read error may be involved. The CDR3 DNA is TGTGCCAGCAGCTACTCAGGAAGGGGCGAGCAGTACTTC. This translates into CASSYSGRGEQYF. V is TRBV6-5 and J is TRBJ2-7, with D tentatively TRBD1 (5 bases). The germline gives CDR1 MNHEY, CDR2 SVGAGI. The CDR3 totals 13 residues.

Only a few counts were recorded for this clone. V gene TRBV5-6 combines with J gene TRBJ1-6; D not resolved. The germline CDR1 and CDR2 sequences are SGHDT and YYEEEE. This CDR3 has 15 amino acids. Trimming stripped 0 bases from V and 2 bases from J, with 6 bases between. The CDR3 region has the DNA TGTGCCAGCAGCTTGGGGCAGACCTATAATTCACCCCTCCACTTT. Translating gives CASSLGQTYNSPLHF.

The chain joins TRBV7-2 to TRBJ2-7; D is possibly TRBD1 (6 bases). CDR1 and CDR2 from the germline V gene are SGHTA and FQGNSA. Between the trimmed V and J ends, which lost 1 base and 2 bases, there was a span of 9 bases. The CDR3 has 14 residues. The CDR3 sequence is CASSLVRGPYEQYF. CDR3 DNA: TGTGCCAGCAGCTTAGTCAGGGGACCCTACGAGCAGTACTTC.

The V call is TRBV4-1, the J call TRBJ2-1; D might be TRBD1 or TRBD2, each matching 5 bases. Germline CDR1 and CDR2: MGHRA and YSYEKL. V shed 1 base and J shed 10 bases, with 17 bases lying between them. The CDR3 is made up of 15 amino acids. This CDR3 reads CASSQGTPGTGEQFF. In DNA, the CDR3 is TGCGCCAGCAGCCAAGGGACACCAGGCACGGGGGAGCAGTTCTTC.

J is TRBJ2-2 and V is TRBV29-1; TRBD2 might be the D (6 bases). Germline CDR1 is SQVTM and CDR2 is ANQGSEA. CDR3 length: 12 residues. Trimming left V 7 bases short and J 6 bases short, with 12 bases between. CDR3 region: CSAPGGSGELFF. As DNA, the CDR3 is TGCAGCGCCCCTGGAGGGTCCGGGGAGCTGTTTTTT.

The genes are TRBV6-2 or TRBV6-3 and TRBJ2-7; 9 bases fit TRBD1. The CDR3 consists of 16 residues. V shed 8 bases, J shed 4 bases, and the junction held 15 bases outside the gene matches. Germline loops: CDR1 MNHEY, CDR2 SVGEGT. The CDR3 loop reads CASRLTSGQGTYEQYF. Here the CDR3 DNA reads TGTGCCAGCCGCCTAACCTCGGGACAGGGAACTTACGAGCAGTACTTC.

V usage is TRBV4-1 and J usage is TRBJ2-2; D may be TRBD2 (5 bases). The CDR3 is 14 residues long. Germline loops: CDR1 MGHRA, CDR2 YSYEKL. V gave up 6 bases and J gave up 0 bases, with 8 bases separating them. The CDR3: CASRLATNTGELFF. DNA for the CDR3: TGCGCCAGCAGGCTAGCTACGAACACCGGGGAGCTGTTTTTT.

The rearrangement links TRBV10-3 to TRBJ2-7; unclear D gene. V was shortened by 2 bases and J by 9 bases, with 11 bases between the two germline ends. The V gene's germline CDR1 is ENHRY and CDR2 SYGVKD. The CDR3 runs to 12 residues. For the CDR3, the DNA is TGTGCCATCAGTGAGCCCGAGGCTGTGCAGTACTTC. This encodes CAISEPEAVQYF.

This clone was detected many times. This chain connects TRBV7-6 to TRBJ2-5; D may be TRBD1 (6 bases). Germline-derived CDR1 and CDR2 are SGHVS and FNYEAQ. The CDR3 has 13 residues. Trimming shortened V by 4 bases and J by 5 bases, and 11 bases separated the two germline ends. The CDR3 is CASSYTGMETQYF. DNA for the CDR3: TGTGCCAGCAGCTACACAGGGATGGAGACCCAGTACTTC.

The genes are TRBV6-7 and TRBJ1-5; D gene unclear. TRBV6-7 is recorded as an ORF, its role being uncertain. V lost 2 bases to trimming and J lost 1 base, with 12 bases between them. CDR3 size: 16 residues. The CDR3 DNA sequence: TGTGCCAGCAGTTACCGGCAGAAAAGGAGCAATCAGCCCCAGCATTTT. Protein: CASSYRQKRSNQPQHF.

The J gene is TRBJ1-1, the V gene TRBV10-3; 8 bases fit TRBD1. Germline assignment: CDR1 ENHRY and CDR2 SYGVKD. The CDR3 loop spans 13 amino acids. Germline trimming cut 3 bases from V and 5 bases from J; bases unmatched to any gene: 2. CDR3 nucleotides: TGTGCCATCAGTGAAGACAGGGGAACTGAAGCTTTCTTT. This codes for CAISEDRGTEAFF.

The genes are TRBV20-1 and TRBJ1-2, with 7 positions matching TRBD1. This CDR3 spans 11 amino acids. J lost 8 bases, V lost 2 bases, and 2 bases had no gene match. Germline CDR1 is DFQATT and CDR2 is SNEGSKA (reference sequence). The CDR3 spells CSARIRGGYTF. The CDR3 DNA reads as TGCAGTGCTAGAATCAGGGGGGGCTACACCTTC.